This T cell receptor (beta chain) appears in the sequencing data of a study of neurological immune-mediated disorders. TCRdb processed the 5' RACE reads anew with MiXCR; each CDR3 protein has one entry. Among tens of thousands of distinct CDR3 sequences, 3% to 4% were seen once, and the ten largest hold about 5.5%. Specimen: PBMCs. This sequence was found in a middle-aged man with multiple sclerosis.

The CDR3 reads CAWSGLTWNEQFF. CDR3 in DNA: TGTGCCTGGAGTGGCCTTACATGGAATGAGCAGTTCTTC. The gene calls are TRBV30 and TRBJ2-1; the D is unclear. This CDR3 contains 13 residues. Germline values: CDR1 GTSNPN, CDR2 SVGIG (reference sequence). Trimming stripped 1 base from V and 7 bases from J, with 11 bases between.